These T cell receptor beta chains were read from a single sample in a study of response to subunit inactivated influenza vaccine. TCRdb re-derived calls from the RT-PCR reads in MiXCR, one entry per CDR3 protein. This table holds fewer than 750,000 distinct CDR3 sequences, about 14% found once. Specimen: PBMCs from blood, collected roughly 12 days after vaccination. The receptors come from a man between 50 and 59 years old who received an inactivated influenza vaccine. The CDR3 runs from the conserved cysteine through the conserved F or W. The D gene is left open where the match is weak. Expanded clones get a size class; other rows say once, few or many, or leave the size out.

V gene: TRBV24-1
D gene: .
J gene: TRBJ1-1
clone size: .
CDR3 protein: CATSEIQVGPTFF
CDR3 DNA: TGTGCCACCAGTGAGATACAGGTGGGACCCACCTTCTTT

V gene: TRBV15
D gene: .
J gene: TRBJ1-2
clone size: .
CDR3 protein: CATSRDMGGYTF
CDR3 DNA: TGTGCCACCAGCAGAGATATGGGTGGCTACACCTTC

V gene: TRBV12-3/TRBV12-4
D gene: .
J gene: TRBJ2-2
clone size: many
CDR3 protein: CASRRVTGELFF
CDR3 DNA: TGTGCCAGCAGACGAGTTACCGGGGAGCTGTTTTTT

V gene: TRBV3-1
D gene: TRBD2
J gene: TRBJ2-5
clone size: few
CDR3 protein: CASSSWTSGVETQYF
CDR3 DNA: TGTGCCAGCAGCTCTTGGACTAGCGGGGTTGAGACCCAGTACTTC

V gene: TRBV4-2
D gene: .
J gene: TRBJ1-6
clone size: few
CDR3 protein: CASRRDPTGGRENSPLHF
CDR3 DNA: TGTGCCAGCAGGAGAGATCCGACAGGTGGTAGGGAAAATTCACCCCTCCACTTT

V gene: TRBV9
D gene: .
J gene: TRBJ2-3
clone size: few
CDR3 protein: CASSMWTAGGHTQYF
CDR3 DNA: TGTGCCAGCAGCATGTGGACGGCCGGGGGGCATACGCAGTATTTT

V gene: TRBV7-2
D gene: .
J gene: TRBJ2-7
clone size: few
CDR3 protein: CASSKADRRTYEQYF
CDR3 DNA: TGTGCCAGCAGCAAGGCCGACAGGCGAACCTACGAGCAGTACTTC

V gene: TRBV5-5
D gene: .
J gene: TRBJ1-3
clone size: .
CDR3 protein: CASSLSGRLSGNTIYF
CDR3 DNA: TGTGCCAGCAGCTTGTCGGGGCGACTCTCTGGAAACACCATATATTTT

V gene: TRBV12-3/TRBV12-4
D gene: TRBD1
J gene: TRBJ2-7
clone size: .
CDR3 protein: CASSFAGGEWEQYF
CDR3 DNA: TGTGCCAGCAGTTTTGCAGGGGGCGAGTGGGAGCAGTACTTC

V gene: TRBV24-1
D gene: .
J gene: TRBJ1-6
clone size: .
CDR3 protein: CATSEPGGNSPLHF
CDR3 DNA: TGTGCCACCAGTGAGCCCGGAGGCAATTCACCCCTCCACTTT

V gene: TRBV5-1
D gene: TRBD2
J gene: TRBJ2-1
clone size: few
CDR3 protein: CASSVDGGGLAGANEQFF
CDR3 DNA: TGCGCCAGCAGCGTTGATGGGGGAGGACTAGCGGGAGCCAATGAGCAGTTCTTC

V gene: TRBV5-1
D gene: TRBD2
J gene: TRBJ2-1
clone size: .
CDR3 protein: CASSLVVMGGLADNEQFF
CDR3 DNA: TGCGCCAGCAGCTTGGTGGTTATGGGGGGACTAGCGGACAATGAGCAGTTCTTC

V gene: TRBV12-3/TRBV12-4
D gene: .
J gene: TRBJ2-1
clone size: many
CDR3 protein: CASSPGLEQFF
CDR3 DNA: TGTGCCAGCAGTCCGGGTCTCGAGCAGTTCTTC

V gene: TRBV5-1
D gene: TRBD1
J gene: TRBJ2-2
clone size: many
CDR3 protein: CASSLVVGTASTGELFF
CDR3 DNA: TGCGCCAGCAGCTTGGTGGTCGGGACAGCCTCCACCGGGGAGCTGTTTTTT

V gene: TRBV11-2
D gene: TRBD2
J gene: TRBJ2-2
clone size: few
CDR3 protein: CASSLDLLLAGVAGELFF
CDR3 DNA: TGTGCCAGCAGCTTAGATCTGCTACTAGCGGGAGTCGCCGGGGAGCTGTTTTTT

V gene: TRBV10-3
D gene: TRBD1
J gene: TRBJ2-7
clone size: .
CDR3 protein: CAISGQAQDTEQYF
CDR3 DNA: TGTGCCATCAGCGGACAGGCACAAGACACCGAGCAGTACTTC

V gene: TRBV29-1
D gene: .
J gene: TRBJ2-1
clone size: many
CDR3 protein: CSVEERLAPYNEQFF
CDR3 DNA: TGCAGCGTTGAAGAGCGGCTAGCGCCTTACAATGAGCAGTTCTTC

V gene: TRBV10-3
D gene: .
J gene: TRBJ2-2
clone size: many
CDR3 protein: CAIKGFPTGELFF
CDR3 DNA: TGTGCCATCAAGGGGTTCCCCACCGGGGAGCTGTTTTTT

V gene: TRBV5-1
D gene: TRBD2
J gene: TRBJ2-2
clone size: .
CDR3 protein: CASGTSGYTGELFF
CDR3 DNA: TGCGCCAGCGGGACTAGCGGTTACACCGGGGAGCTGTTTTTT

V gene: TRBV18
D gene: .
J gene: TRBJ2-7
clone size: .
CDR3 protein: CASSPATLIVAEQYF
CDR3 DNA: TGTGCCAGCTCACCCGCGACTCTGATTGTTGCCGAGCAGTACTTC

V gene: TRBV4-2
D gene: .
J gene: TRBJ2-2
clone size: many
CDR3 protein: CASSQDRGQDGELFF
CDR3 DNA: TGTGCCAGCAGCCAAGATCGGGGGCAAGACGGGGAGCTGTTTTTT

V gene: TRBV6-5
D gene: .
J gene: TRBJ1-6
clone size: .
CDR3 protein: CASSYLQPRGASALHF
CDR3 DNA: TGTGCCAGCAGTTACCTGCAACCGCGGGGAGCTTCGGCCCTCCACTTT

V gene: TRBV4-3
D gene: .
J gene: TRBJ2-2
clone size: few
CDR3 protein: CASSQGQTNTGELFF
CDR3 DNA: TGCGCCAGCAGCCAAGGACAGACGAACACCGGGGAGCTGTTTTTT

V gene: TRBV7-2
D gene: TRBD2
J gene: TRBJ2-3
clone size: .
CDR3 protein: CASSLAGVSDTQYF
CDR3 DNA: TGTGCCAGCAGTCTAGCGGGAGTTTCAGATACGCAGTATTTT

V gene: TRBV7-2
D gene: TRBD1
J gene: TRBJ1-1
clone size: few
CDR3 protein: CASSARTGRNTEAFF
CDR3 DNA: TGTGCCAGCAGCGCTCGGACAGGTCGTAACACTGAAGCTTTCTTT

V gene: TRBV5-5
D gene: .
J gene: TRBJ2-4
clone size: many
CDR3 protein: CASSLASGGLNIQYF
CDR3 DNA: TGTGCCAGCAGCTTGGCCAGTGGGGGCTTGAACATTCAGTACTTC

V gene: TRBV7-9
D gene: .
J gene: TRBJ1-1
clone size: many
CDR3 protein: CASSRFSRGMNTEAFF
CDR3 DNA: TGTGCCAGCAGCAGGTTCTCCCGGGGCATGAACACTGAAGCTTTCTTT

V gene: TRBV7-9
D gene: TRBD2
J gene: TRBJ2-5
clone size: .
CDR3 protein: CASNILGGTGGETQYF
CDR3 DNA: TGTGCCAGCAATATTTTGGGCGGCACGGGAGGGGAGACCCAGTACTTC

V gene: TRBV20-1
D gene: TRBD2
J gene: TRBJ2-5
clone size: many
CDR3 protein: CSARERGVQETQYF
CDR3 DNA: TGCAGTGCTAGAGAGCGGGGGGTTCAAGAGACCCAGTACTTC

V gene: TRBV10-3
D gene: .
J gene: TRBJ2-7
clone size: few
CDR3 protein: CAISRNPYEQYF
CDR3 DNA: TGTGCCATCAGTCGTAATCCCTACGAGCAGTACTTC

V gene: TRBV7-9
D gene: .
J gene: TRBJ2-3
clone size: .
CDR3 protein: CASSPRRPDTQYF
CDR3 DNA: TGTGCCAGCAGCCCCCGGCGGCCGGATACGCAGTATTTT

V gene: TRBV7-9
D gene: .
J gene: TRBJ1-6
clone size: .
CDR3 protein: CASSLLGANSPLHF
CDR3 DNA: TGTGCCAGCAGCCTACTAGGGGCGAATTCACCCCTCCACTTT

V gene: TRBV28
D gene: .
J gene: TRBJ1-4
clone size: few
CDR3 protein: CASSLEGLSAEKLFF
CDR3 DNA: TGTGCCAGCAGTTTAGAGGGACTCTCGGCGGAAAAACTGTTTTTT

V gene: TRBV2
D gene: TRBD1
J gene: TRBJ2-7
clone size: .
CDR3 protein: CASNRGTYEQYF
CDR3 DNA: TGTGCCAGCAACAGGGGCACCTACGAGCAGTACTTC

V gene: TRBV6-5
D gene: .
J gene: TRBJ2-1
clone size: .
CDR3 protein: CASSYGRGDMGSYNEQFF
CDR3 DNA: TGTGCCAGCAGTTACGGTAGAGGGGATATGGGGTCCTACAATGAGCAGTTCTTC

V gene: TRBV18
D gene: .
J gene: TRBJ1-4
clone size: .
CDR3 protein: CASSPGTSEKLFF
CDR3 DNA: TGTGCCAGCTCACCCGGGACTTCTGAAAAACTGTTTTTT

V gene: TRBV9
D gene: .
J gene: TRBJ2-2
clone size: few
CDR3 protein: CASSVEGAGELFF
CDR3 DNA: TGTGCCAGCAGCGTAGAAGGCGCCGGGGAGCTGTTTTTT

V gene: TRBV5-1
D gene: .
J gene: TRBJ2-2
clone size: few
CDR3 protein: CASSLPMNTGELFF
CDR3 DNA: TGCGCCAGCAGTTTACCTATGAACACCGGGGAGCTGTTTTTT

V gene: TRBV3-1
D gene: TRBD1
J gene: TRBJ1-2
clone size: few
CDR3 protein: CASSPDRAIYGYTF
CDR3 DNA: TGTGCCAGCAGCCCCGACAGGGCGATCTATGGCTACACCTTC

V gene: TRBV7-6
D gene: TRBD2
J gene: TRBJ2-2
clone size: few
CDR3 protein: CASSSWREGPGELFF
CDR3 DNA: TGTGCCAGCAGCTCCTGGCGGGAGGGTCCCGGGGAGCTGTTTTTT

V gene: TRBV9
D gene: .
J gene: TRBJ2-3
clone size: few
CDR3 protein: CASSANFQGLSDTQYF
CDR3 DNA: TGTGCCAGCAGCGCCAACTTTCAGGGATTGTCAGATACGCAGTATTTT

V gene: TRBV2
D gene: .
J gene: TRBJ2-7
clone size: few
CDR3 protein: CASSTGRGEQYF
CDR3 DNA: TGTGCCAGCTCAACTGGAAGGGGGGAGCAGTACTTC

V gene: TRBV12-3/TRBV12-4
D gene: .
J gene: TRBJ2-1
clone size: few
CDR3 protein: CASRTATNYNEQFF
CDR3 DNA: TGTGCCAGCCGGACAGCCACAAATTACAATGAGCAGTTCTTC

V gene: TRBV4-1
D gene: .
J gene: TRBJ1-2
clone size: .
CDR3 protein: CASSQEGTEPGYTF
CDR3 DNA: TGCGCCAGCAGCCAAGAGGGGACCGAACCGGGCTACACCTTC

V gene: TRBV10-3
D gene: .
J gene: TRBJ2-7
clone size: .
CDR3 protein: CAISDPSKAELNHYEQYF
CDR3 DNA: TGTGCCATCAGTGACCCTTCGAAGGCGGAACTCAATCACTACGAGCAGTACTTC

V gene: TRBV10-3
D gene: TRBD2
J gene: TRBJ2-3
clone size: .
CDR3 protein: CAITRLAGGGDTQYF
CDR3 DNA: TGTGCCATCACTAGACTAGCGGGAGGAGGTGATACGCAGTATTTT

V gene: TRBV29-1
D gene: .
J gene: TRBJ2-7
clone size: many
CDR3 protein: CSVGGNLGEQYF
CDR3 DNA: TGCAGCGTTGGCGGGAATCTGGGCGAGCAGTACTTC

V gene: TRBV3-1
D gene: .
J gene: TRBJ2-7
clone size: few
CDR3 protein: CASSQDRQNYEQYF
CDR3 DNA: TGTGCCAGCAGCCAAGATCGGCAGAACTACGAGCAGTACTTC

V gene: TRBV7-8
D gene: .
J gene: TRBJ2-5
clone size: .
CDR3 protein: CASSLGIDSSLGETQYF
CDR3 DNA: TGTGCCAGCAGCTTAGGCATCGACAGCAGCCTCGGCGAGACCCAGTACTTC

V gene: TRBV10-3
D gene: TRBD1
J gene: TRBJ1-5
clone size: .
CDR3 protein: CAINDREGQPQHF
CDR3 DNA: TGTGCCATCAATGACAGGGAGGGTCAGCCCCAGCATTTT

V gene: TRBV20-1
D gene: TRBD2
J gene: TRBJ2-1
clone size: few
CDR3 protein: CSARGGGGRGTNEQFF
CDR3 DNA: TGCAGTGCTAGAGGGGGAGGCGGGAGGGGGACCAATGAGCAGTTCTTC

V gene: TRBV20-1
D gene: .
J gene: TRBJ2-7
clone size: .
CDR3 protein: CSAYPPSYPYEQYF
CDR3 DNA: TGCAGTGCTTACCCCCCCTCGTACCCTTACGAGCAGTACTTC

V gene: TRBV27
D gene: .
J gene: TRBJ1-3
clone size: .
CDR3 protein: CASSNSGQLAGNTIYF
CDR3 DNA: TGTGCCAGCAGTAACTCTGGACAGCTGGCCGGAAACACCATATATTTT

V gene: TRBV7-2
D gene: .
J gene: TRBJ2-7
clone size: .
CDR3 protein: CASSLDQVGEQYF
CDR3 DNA: TGTGCCAGCAGCTTAGACCAGGTGGGCGAGCAGTACTTC

V gene: TRBV14
D gene: .
J gene: TRBJ1-6
clone size: many
CDR3 protein: CASSPQGNSPLHF
CDR3 DNA: TGTGCCAGCAGCCCTCAGGGAAATTCACCCCTCCACTTT

V gene: TRBV7-2
D gene: .
J gene: TRBJ2-2
clone size: many
CDR3 protein: CASSLGMDTGELFF
CDR3 DNA: TGTGCCAGCAGCTTAGGGATGGACACCGGGGAGCTGTTTTTT

V gene: TRBV30
D gene: TRBD1
J gene: TRBJ2-5
clone size: once
CDR3 protein: CAWSTPRTGGAETQYF
CDR3 DNA: TGTGCCTGGAGTACTCCTCGGACAGGGGGCGCGGAGACCCAGTACTTC

V gene: TRBV7-6
D gene: TRBD2
J gene: TRBJ2-3
clone size: many
CDR3 protein: CASKRGGTDTQYF
CDR3 DNA: TGTGCCAGCAAACGGGGGGGCACAGATACGCAGTATTTT

V gene: TRBV6-6
D gene: .
J gene: TRBJ2-5
clone size: few
CDR3 protein: CASHARNQETQYF
CDR3 DNA: TGTGCCAGCCACGCCAGAAACCAAGAGACCCAGTACTTC